Listed here are 21 T cell receptor beta chains from one sample, sequenced in a study of early T cells in non-severe SARS-CoV-2 infection. MiXCR, applied by TCRdb to the 5' RACE reads, yields one record per CDR3 protein. The table includes 95,000 to 100,000 distinct CDR3 sequences, about 11% detected once. The sample taken for sequencing was whole blood. These receptors were taken from an adult who was a healthcare worker with PCR-confirmed SARS-CoV-2 infection or an uninfected control (not recorded which).

This chain joins TRBV30 and TRBJ2-1, with a tentative D call TRBD1 (8 bases). This CDR3 contains 14 residues. V was clipped by 3 bases and J by 7 bases, with 16 bases between them. Germline CDR1 GTSNPN, CDR2 SVGIG (reference sequence). CDR3: CAWRNRGGWNEQFF. The CDR3 DNA reads TGTGCCTGGAGGAACAGGGGGGGGTGGAATGAGCAGTTCTTC.

Many counts were recorded for this clonotype. The chain joins TRBV12-3 or TRBV12-4 to TRBJ1-1; D unresolved. CDR3 length: 12 residues. V dropped 4 bases and J dropped 3 bases, with 6 bases sitting between them. The DNA of the CDR3 is TGTGCCAGCAGTTCCCGGTACACTGAAGCTTTCTTT. Translated: CASSSRYTEAFF.

This clonotype has more than one count but fewer than ten. The rearrangement uses TRBV7-2 and TRBJ1-3; no clear D gene. Germline V gene sequence: CDR1 SGHTA, CDR2 FQGNSA. Trimming pared 7 bases from V and 0 bases from J, leaving 13 bases between. The CDR3 extends over 15 amino acids. The chain's CDR3 is CASIEQTASGNTIYF. CDR3 nucleotides: TGTGCCAGCATCGAACAAACCGCCTCTGGAAACACCATATATTTT.

V usage is TRBV3-1 and J usage is TRBJ2-5; D is possibly TRBD2 (6 bases). Trimming removed 8 bases at V and 7 bases at J, with 20 bases between. The CDR3 totals 14 residues. The germline V gene encodes CDR1 LGHDT and CDR2 YNNKEL (reference sequence). The CDR3 spells CASGVGTAGTTQYF. CDR3 coding DNA: TGTGCCAGCGGAGTCGGGACCGCGGGGACGACCCAGTACTTC.

This clonotype has a handful of counts. V usage is TRBV9 and J usage is TRBJ1-2; TRBD1 matches 8 bases. Trimming took 4 bases from V and 7 from J; bases not matched to a gene: 12. The germline V gene has CDR1 SGDLS and CDR2 YYNGEE. CDR3 length: 15 amino acids. The DNA of the CDR3 is TGTGCCAGCAGCCCCGGACAGGGTTCTTCGAGTGGCTACACCTTC. Amino acid sequence: CASSPGQGSSSGYTF.

The table lists this clonotype with a few counts. V usage is TRBV18 and J usage is TRBJ2-1, with a weak D call TRBD2 (6 bases). CDR3 size: 15 residues. The germline gives CDR1 KGHSH, CDR2 LQKENI. V lost 2 bases, J lost 4 bases, and 12 bases lay in between. The CDR3 DNA reads TGTGCCAGCTCACCAGCAGCGGGTCAATACAATGAGCAGTTCTTC. It translates to CASSPAAGQYNEQFF.

There are many counts of this clonotype. The chain employs TRBV20-1 and TRBJ1-2; D unclear. Trimming pared 3 bases from V and 4 bases from J, leaving 12 bases between. Looked up from germline, CDR1 is DFQATT and CDR2 is SNEGSKA (reference sequence). CDR3 size: 13 residues. The CDR3 nucleotides are TGCAGTGCTAGTCAGGTTTCTTTCTATGGCTACACCTTC. This codes for CSASQVSFYGYTF.

The CDR3 region has the DNA TGTGCCAGCAGCGACAGGGGAGAGACCCAGTACTTC. Residues: CASSDRGETQYF. The chain carries TRBV9 and TRBJ2-5; TRBD1 aligns across 7 bases. Germline V gives CDR1 SGDLS, CDR2 YYNGEE. The junction had 0 bases not matched to a gene; V was cut back by 3 bases and J by 4 bases. CDR3 length: 12 residues.

This clonotype came up once. The CDR3 sequence: CASSWLQGTANTEAFF. CDR3 sequence (DNA): TGCGCCAGCAGCTGGCTCCAGGGGACGGCTAACACTGAAGCTTTCTTT. J is TRBJ1-1 and V is TRBV5-1; tentatively, D is TRBD1 (6 bases). Between the trimmed V and J ends, which lost 3 bases and 2 bases, there was a span of 17 bases. CDR3 length equals 16 residues. Per germline, CDR1 SGHRS and CDR2 YFSETQ.

This clonotype was seen repeatedly, ten times or more. J is TRBJ1-2 and V is TRBV27; possibly TRBD1 for D (5 bases). The CDR3 runs to 13 residues. V gave up 4 bases and J gave up 1 base, with 7 bases separating them. Germline lookup yields CDR1 MNHEY and CDR2 SMNVEV (reference sequence). This CDR3 reads CASSYGGNYGYTF. CDR3 nucleotide sequence: TGTGCCAGCAGTTACGGGGGTAACTATGGCTACACCTTC.

In its sample, this clonotype was seen once. This CDR3 reads CASSLNPEKLFF. CDR3 in DNA: TGTGCCAGCAGCCTGAACCCAGAAAAACTGTTTTTT. This sequence joins TRBV2 and TRBJ1-4; D remains unclear. Germline CDR1 SNHLY, CDR2 FYNNEI. The CDR3 loop spans 12 amino acids. The V end lost 6 bases, the J end lost 8 bases, and 10 bases lay between the germline ends. Full variable domain (outside the CDR3, taken from reference TRBV2 and TRBJ1-4): EPEVTQTPSHQVTQMGQEVILRCVPISNHLYFYWYRQILGQKVEFLVSFYNNEISEKSEIFDDQFSVERPDGSNFTLKIRSTKLEDSAMYFCASSLNPEKLFFGSGTQLSVL.

The table lists this clonotype with many counts. The chain employs TRBV7-2 and TRBJ2-5; 7 bases fit TRBD2. The CDR3 totals 13 residues. The V gene's germline CDR1 is SGHTA and CDR2 FQGNSA. The V and J ends lost 4 bases and 5 bases, in that order; junction bases with no gene match: 4. CDR3 nucleotide sequence: TGTGCCAGCAGCTCCAGACTAGCTGAGACCCAGTACTTC. Translation gives CASSSRLAETQYF.

This clonotype showed up just a few times. The chain uses TRBV6-1 and TRBJ2-6, with a tentative D call TRBD1 (6 bases). This CDR3 region has 16 residues. The germline CDR1 and CDR2 sequences are MNHNS and SASEGT. V shed 4 bases and J shed 4 bases, with 14 bases lying between them. CDR3 coding DNA: TGTGCCAGCAGTGTGCAACAGGGCGAAGGGGCCAACGTCCTGACTTTC. This translates into CASSVQQGEGANVLTF.

V is TRBV29-1 and J is TRBJ2-5, with D maybe TRBD2 (6 bases). Germline-derived CDR1 and CDR2 are SQVTM and ANQGSEA. Trimming cost V 7 bases and J 3 bases, with 9 bases left between them. The CDR3 totals 11 residues. The DNA of the CDR3 is TGCAGCGGGGGCGGGAAAGAGACCCAGTACTTC. As protein: CSGGGKETQYF.

DNA of the CDR3: TGCAGTGCTAGCCCATACAATGAGCAGTTCTTC. It encodes CSASPYNEQFF. The chain uses TRBV20-1 and TRBJ2-1; D gene uncertain. Germline loops: CDR1 DFQATT, CDR2 SNEGSKA (reference sequence). Between the trimmed V and J ends, which lost 3 bases and 4 bases, there was a span of 4 bases. There are 11 residues in the CDR3.

This clonotype was found many times. The chain carries TRBV28 and TRBJ1-2; D perhaps matches TRBD1 (5 bases). Trimming stripped 5 bases from V and 5 bases from J, with 12 bases between. This CDR3 spans 13 amino acids. Germline V gene data show CDR1 as MDHEN and CDR2 as SYDVKM. DNA of the CDR3: TGTGCCAGCAGTGAGGGACGGAGATATGGCTACACCTTC. Protein: CASSEGRRYGYTF.

The CDR3 protein is CASGGGLNTEAFF. The CDR3 DNA reads as TGTGCCAGCGGTGGAGGCTTGAACACTGAAGCTTTCTTT. The V call is TRBV7-3, the J call TRBJ1-1; no definite D call. Germline V gene data show CDR1 as SGHTA and CDR2 as FQGTGA. The CDR3 contains 13 residues. The V and J ends lost 8 bases and 0 bases respectively, with 10 bases between them.

This clonotype occurred a few times. The chain has TRBV2 and TRBJ1-5; the D is unclear. The CDR3 extends over 15 amino acids. The germline CDR1 and CDR2 sequences are SNHLY and FYNNEI. Between the trimmed V and J ends, which lost 2 bases and 0 bases, there was a span of 8 bases. CDR3 nucleotide sequence: TGTGCCAGCAGTGAACTGGTTTATAGCAATCAGCCCCAGCATTTT. Translating gives CASSELVYSNQPQHF.

This clonotype was counted between two and nine times. V gene TRBV7-9 combines with J gene TRBJ2-7, with D perhaps matching TRBD1 (5 bases). In germline, CDR1 is SEHNR, CDR2 FQNEAQ (reference sequence). Trimming pared 3 bases from V and 4 bases from J, leaving 13 bases between. The CDR3 sequence is 14 residues long. In DNA form, the CDR3 reads TGTGCCAGCAGCTTGGGGCACAATACGTACGAGCAGTACTTC. Translation gives CASSLGHNTYEQYF.

This clonotype came up a few times. The chain has TRBV11-2 and TRBJ2-7, with TRBD2 matching 15 bases. There are 16 residues in the CDR3. The V and J ends lost 5 bases and 2 bases, in that order; junction bases with no gene match: 4. Germline V gene data show CDR1 as SGHAT and CDR2 as FQNNGV. DNA of the CDR3: TGTGCCAGCAGCCCATGGACTAGCGGGAGGGCCTACGAGCAGTACTTC. Translated: CASSPWTSGRAYEQYF.

This clonotype was detected a few times. The rearrangement joins TRBV9 to TRBJ1-6; no clear D. CDR3 size: 15 residues. Germline assignment: CDR1 SGDLS and CDR2 YYNGEE. V was clipped by 0 bases and J by 10 bases, with 14 bases between them. CDR3 DNA: TGTGCCAGCAGCGTAGGAATAGGGATAAACTCACCCCTCCACTTT. This encodes CASSVGIGINSPLHF.